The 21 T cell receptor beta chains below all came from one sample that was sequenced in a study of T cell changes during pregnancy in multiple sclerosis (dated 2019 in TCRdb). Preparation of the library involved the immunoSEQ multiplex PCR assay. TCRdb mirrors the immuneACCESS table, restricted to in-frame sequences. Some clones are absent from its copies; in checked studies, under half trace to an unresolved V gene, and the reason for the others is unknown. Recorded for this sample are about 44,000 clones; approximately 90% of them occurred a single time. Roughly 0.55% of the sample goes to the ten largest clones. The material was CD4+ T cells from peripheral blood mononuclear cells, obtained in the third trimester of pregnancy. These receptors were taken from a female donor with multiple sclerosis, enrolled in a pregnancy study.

DNA for the CDR3: TGTGCCAGCAGCCCCAACTCTGGAAACACCATATATTTT. This translates into CASSPNSGNTIYF. The chain employs TRBV7-9 and TRBJ1-3; D not certain. The germline V gene has CDR1 SEHNR and CDR2 FQNEAQ (reference sequence). Trimming stripped 5 bases from V and 0 bases from J, with 5 bases between. The CDR3 loop spans 13 amino acids.

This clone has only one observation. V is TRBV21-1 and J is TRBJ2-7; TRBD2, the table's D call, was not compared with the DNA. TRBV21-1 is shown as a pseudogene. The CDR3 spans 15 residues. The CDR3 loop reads CASSPIAGPLGEQYF. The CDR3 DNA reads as TGTGCCAGCAGTCCCATAGCGGGGCCCTTAGGCGAGCAGTACTTC.

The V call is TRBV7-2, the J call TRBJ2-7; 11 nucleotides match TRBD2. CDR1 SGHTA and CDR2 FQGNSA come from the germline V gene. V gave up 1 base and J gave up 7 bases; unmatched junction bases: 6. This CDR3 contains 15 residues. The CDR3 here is CASSLVAGGPGEQYF. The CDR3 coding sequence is TGTGCCAGCAGCTTAGTAGCGGGAGGGCCGGGGGAGCAGTACTTC. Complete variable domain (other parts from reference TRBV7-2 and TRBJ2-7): GAGVSQSPSNKVTEKGKDVELRCDPISGHTALYWYRQSLGQGLEFLIYFQGNSAPDKSGLPSDRFSAERTGGSVSTLTIQRTQQEDSAVYLCASSLVAGGPGEQYFGPGTRLTVT.

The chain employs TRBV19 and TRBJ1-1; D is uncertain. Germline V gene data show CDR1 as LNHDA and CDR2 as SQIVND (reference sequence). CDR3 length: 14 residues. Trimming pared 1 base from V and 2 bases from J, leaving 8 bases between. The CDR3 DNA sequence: TGTGCCAGTAGTATAGTGGCAGGTAACACTGAAGCTTTCTTT. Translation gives CASSIVAGNTEAFF.

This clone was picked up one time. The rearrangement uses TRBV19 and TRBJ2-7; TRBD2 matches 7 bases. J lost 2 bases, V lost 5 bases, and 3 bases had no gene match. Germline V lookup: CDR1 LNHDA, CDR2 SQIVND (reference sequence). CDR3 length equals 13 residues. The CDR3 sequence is CASSLGLAYEQYF. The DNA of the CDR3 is TGTGCCAGTAGTTTAGGACTAGCCTACGAGCAGTACTTC.

The CDR3 spells CASSSGRGNTIYF. The CDR3 DNA reads as TGTGCCAGCAGTTCCGGCAGGGGGAACACCATATATTTT. J is TRBJ1-3 and V is TRBV27; 7 bases align to TRBD1. The CDR3 has 13 residues. CDR1 is MNHEY and CDR2 is SMNVEV in the germline V gene (reference sequence). The ends lost 4 bases at V and 7 bases at J; junction bases unmatched: 4.

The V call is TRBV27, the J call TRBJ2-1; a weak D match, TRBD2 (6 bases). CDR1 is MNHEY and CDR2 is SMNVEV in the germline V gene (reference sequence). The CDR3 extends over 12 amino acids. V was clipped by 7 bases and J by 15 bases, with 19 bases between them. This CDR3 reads CASNEGGRPPFF. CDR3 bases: TGTGCCAGCAACGAGGGAGGCCGACCACCGTTCTTC.

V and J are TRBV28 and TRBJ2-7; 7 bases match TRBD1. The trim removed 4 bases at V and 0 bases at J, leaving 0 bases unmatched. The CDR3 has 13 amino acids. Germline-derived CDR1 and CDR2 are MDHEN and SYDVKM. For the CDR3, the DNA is TGTGCCAGCAGTTGGGACAGCTCCTACGAGCAGTACTTC. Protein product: CASSWDSSYEQYF.

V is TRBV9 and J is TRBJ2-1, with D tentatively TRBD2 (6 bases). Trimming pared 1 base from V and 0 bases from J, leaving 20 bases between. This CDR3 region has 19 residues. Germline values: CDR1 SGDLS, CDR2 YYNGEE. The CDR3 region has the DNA TGTGCCAGCAGCGTATATGTGGGAGGCACCTCCAGCTCCTACAATGAGCAGTTCTTC. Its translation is CASSVYVGGTSSSYNEQFF.

In DNA form, the CDR3 reads TGTGCCAGCAGCACGGGACTAGCGGGCAAAACCTACAATGAGCAGTTCTTC. It specifies CASSTGLAGKTYNEQFF. The chain combines TRBV7-3 with TRBJ2-1, with 12 bases fitting TRBD2. Germline CDR1 reads SGHTA; CDR2 reads FQGTGA. This CDR3 has 17 amino acids. V shed 5 bases and J 2 bases; nucleotides not matched to a gene: 7.

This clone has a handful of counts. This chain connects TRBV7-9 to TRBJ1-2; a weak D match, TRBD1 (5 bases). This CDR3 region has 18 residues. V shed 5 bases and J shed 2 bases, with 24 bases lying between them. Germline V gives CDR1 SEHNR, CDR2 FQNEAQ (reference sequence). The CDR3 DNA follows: TGTGCCAGCAGCCCCCGATTTACTATAACAGGCACAAACTATGGCTACACCTTC. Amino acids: CASSPRFTITGTNYGYTF.

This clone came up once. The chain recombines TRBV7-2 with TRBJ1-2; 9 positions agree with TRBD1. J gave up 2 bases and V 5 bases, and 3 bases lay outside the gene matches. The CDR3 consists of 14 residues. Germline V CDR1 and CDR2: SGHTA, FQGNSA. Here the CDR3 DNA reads TGTGCCAGCAGCCAAGGGACAGGGAACTATGGCTACACCTTC. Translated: CASSQGTGNYGYTF.

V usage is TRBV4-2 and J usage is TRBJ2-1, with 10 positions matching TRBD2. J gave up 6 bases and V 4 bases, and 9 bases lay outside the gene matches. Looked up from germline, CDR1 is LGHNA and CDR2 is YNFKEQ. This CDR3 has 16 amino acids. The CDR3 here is CASSPTRASGSNEQFF. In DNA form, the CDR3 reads TGTGCCAGCAGCCCAACTAGGGCTAGCGGGAGCAATGAGCAGTTCTTC.

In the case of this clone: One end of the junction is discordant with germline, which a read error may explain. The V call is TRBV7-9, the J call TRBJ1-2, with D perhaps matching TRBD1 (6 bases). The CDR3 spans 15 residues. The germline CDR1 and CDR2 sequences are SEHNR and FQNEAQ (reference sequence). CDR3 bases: TGTGCCAGCAGCTTACTGCGACAGGAAAACTACGGCTACACCTTC. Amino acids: CASSLLRQENYGYTF.

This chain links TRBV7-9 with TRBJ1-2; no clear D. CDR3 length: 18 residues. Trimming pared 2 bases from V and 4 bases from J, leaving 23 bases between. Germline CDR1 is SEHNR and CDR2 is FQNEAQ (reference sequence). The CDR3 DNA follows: TGTGCCAGCAGCTTAAGGTCGGGTCAGGCGGGAGGAGGCTATGGCTACACCTTC. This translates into CASSLRSGQAGGGYGYTF.

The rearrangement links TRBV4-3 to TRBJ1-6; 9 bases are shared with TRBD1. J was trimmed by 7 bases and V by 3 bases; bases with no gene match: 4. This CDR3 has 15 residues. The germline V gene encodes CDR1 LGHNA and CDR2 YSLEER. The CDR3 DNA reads TGCGCCAGCAGCCAGGACAGGGGTTGGAATTCACCCCTCCACTTT. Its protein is CASSQDRGWNSPLHF.

CDR3 DNA: TGTGCCAGCAGCTTAACTGGACTAGCCCTCTACAATGAGCAGTTCTTC. Encoded protein: CASSLTGLALYNEQFF. J is TRBJ2-1 and V is TRBV7-3, with 8 nucleotides matching TRBD2. Germline V CDR1 and CDR2: SGHTA, FQGTGA. The V segment lost 0 bases and the J segment 3 bases; nucleotides outside the gene matches: 4. The CDR3 is 16 residues long.

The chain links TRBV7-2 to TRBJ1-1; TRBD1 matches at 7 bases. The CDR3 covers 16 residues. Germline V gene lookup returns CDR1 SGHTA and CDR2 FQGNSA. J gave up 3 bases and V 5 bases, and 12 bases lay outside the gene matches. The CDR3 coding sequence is TGTGCCAGCAGCAAGGGGGCGGGGGGGATGTACACTGAAGCTTTCTTT. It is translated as CASSKGAGGMYTEAFF.

The CDR3 region has the DNA TGTGCCAGCAGTTCCCCCTATCGCGGGAGGGGTGAAGCTTTCTTT. It specifies CASSSPYRGRGEAFF. The rearrangement uses TRBV27 and TRBJ1-1, with D perhaps TRBD1 (5 bases). From germline, CDR1 is MNHEY and CDR2 SMNVEV (reference sequence). Trimming stripped 4 bases from V and 7 bases from J, with 19 bases between. CDR3 length: 15 amino acids.

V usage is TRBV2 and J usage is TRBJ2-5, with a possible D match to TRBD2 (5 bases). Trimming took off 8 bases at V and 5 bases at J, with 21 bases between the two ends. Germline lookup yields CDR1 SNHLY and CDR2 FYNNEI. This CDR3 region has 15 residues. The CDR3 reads CASATRKDTGETQYF. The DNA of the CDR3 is TGTGCCAGCGCCACACGGAAGGATACGGGGGAGACCCAGTACTTC.

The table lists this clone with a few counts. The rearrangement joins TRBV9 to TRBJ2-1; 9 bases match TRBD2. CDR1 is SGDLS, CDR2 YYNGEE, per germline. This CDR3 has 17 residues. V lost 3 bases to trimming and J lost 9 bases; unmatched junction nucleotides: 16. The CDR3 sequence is CASSERLVAGVVGEQFF. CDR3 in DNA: TGTGCCAGCAGCGAGCGGCTGGTAGCGGGAGTAGTGGGTGAGCAGTTCTTC.